What follows describes a single T cell receptor beta chain. It has no known antigen specificity. Base qualities are not provided; no much larger clone lies one nucleotide away. The data originate from a study of blood T cell repertoires in COVID-19 (dated by TCRdb to 2020 to 2021). Context from the whole study: Samples from collaborators originated in the United States, Italy and Spain and spanned both the acute and convalescent phases of COVID-19. Subjects who had been exposed to COVID-19, were actively infected with it, or had recovered from it provided the deeply sampled blood TCRbeta repertoires that made up the dataset. Samples were obtained from the ongoing ImmuneRACE study (first 160 participants) and from about 1,300 subjects provided by 6 global collaborators. A de-identified subject ID, COVID-19 status, age in years and sex were almost always included in the sample metadata. HLA class I and class II types, where available, came from metadata supplied by the sample provider rather than from assay-based typing. A freely available public database, intended as a resource for researchers studying the immune response to SARS-CoV-2, is where the repertoires were released. The material from the prospective study consisted of cDNA or gDNA derived from T cells, B-cell-depleted T cells, or PBMCs. Results and caveats for the whole study, not just this receptor: The amount of clinical and demographic metadata varied by source and participant and was provided uncurated.

Participants in the prospective study were aged roughly 18 to 100 years, lived in more than 20 United States geographic areas, and enrolled through a virtual design. Cohort assignment in the prospective study relied on participant-reported clinical history from a screening survey and a study questionnaire. In the prospective study, whole blood, serum and a nasopharyngeal or oropharyngeal swab were collected from each participant by mobile phlebotomists. Prospective study participants could optionally give additional blood draws and questionnaires over an approximately two-month period. Before DNA extraction, prospective study blood samples were shipped either frozen or at room temperature. The CDR3 sequence holds 12 residues, the cysteine and phenylalanine included. The kept DNA is CDR3 alone, 36 bases in frame from the first base. Via the germline V gene, CDR1 is SQVTM and CDR2 ANQGSEA. Here V drops 4 bases and J drops 3 bases, and the junction holds 1 base not matched to any gene.

TCRbeta CDR3 regions were amplified from genomic DNA by means of the immunoSEQ Assay, a bias-controlled multiplex PCR. The paper's data handling went like this. The number of nucleated cells in each sample was estimated from the amplification of reference gene primers within the assay. Sequence reads were collapsed and filtered to measure the absolute abundance of every unique TCRbeta CDR3 rearrangement. For each sample, productive Simpson clonality was calculated as the square root of Simpson's diversity index over productive rearrangements. TCRdb retrieved this table from immuneACCESS and kept in-frame rearrangements only. Not all clones are present; in checked studies, unresolved V genes account for under half, and no reason is known for the remainder. V and J calls and clone size are those listed in that table; D and trimming were worked out from the DNA. Recorded for this sample are a few hundred thousand clones; approximately 90% of them occurred a single time. Over 2% of the sample goes to the ten largest clones.

The source is a woman in her thirties or forties with acute COVID-19. Sample: PBMCs or T cells enriched from blood (not recorded which). The chain is made from TRBV29-1 and TRBJ1-1; TRBD1 fits 8 bases in the junction. CDR3 protein: CSVGRGHTEAFF. The nucleotides read TGCAGCGTTGGCAGGGGGCACACTGAAGCTTTCTTT.